Sequencing of this T cell receptor beta chain was carried out in a study of shared clonotypes between healthy human individuals. Study findings and constraints: Estimated richness values were generally larger in naive subsets than in memory subsets.

CDR1 and CDR2 from the germline V gene are GTSNPN and SVGIG (reference sequence). Between the trimmed V and J ends, which lost 5 bases and 13 bases, there was a span of 18 bases. The CDR3 contains 13 residues. Produced via immunoSEQ multiplex PCR; TCRdb's table is partial and in-frame only. This sample yields a few million clones, of which just over 90% are seen a single time; around 0.14% belongs to the top ten. About this clone itself: Its antigen is as yet unknown.

The sequence was collected from a man younger than 30 in good health. The chain has TRBV30 and TRBJ2-6; TRBD1 is a possible D gene (5 bases). The sequencing sample was made of naive CD4+ T cells sorted from blood. This sample's subset: CD45RA+ positively selected. The CDR3 DNA sequence: TGTGCCTGGGGGCACAGGTTGGATGGAGTCCTGACTTTC. Translated: CAWGHRLDGVLTF.